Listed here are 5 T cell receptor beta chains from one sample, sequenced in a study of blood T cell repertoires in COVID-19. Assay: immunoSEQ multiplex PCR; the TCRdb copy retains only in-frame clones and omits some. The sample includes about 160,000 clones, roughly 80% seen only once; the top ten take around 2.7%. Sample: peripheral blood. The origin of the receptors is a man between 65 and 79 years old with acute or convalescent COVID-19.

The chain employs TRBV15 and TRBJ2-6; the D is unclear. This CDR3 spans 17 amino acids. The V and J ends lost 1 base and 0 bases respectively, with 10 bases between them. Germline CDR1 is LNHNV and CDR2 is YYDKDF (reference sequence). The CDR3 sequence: CATSRASHISGANVLTF. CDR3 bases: TGTGCCACCAGCAGAGCGTCCCACATCTCTGGGGCCAACGTCCTGACTTTC.

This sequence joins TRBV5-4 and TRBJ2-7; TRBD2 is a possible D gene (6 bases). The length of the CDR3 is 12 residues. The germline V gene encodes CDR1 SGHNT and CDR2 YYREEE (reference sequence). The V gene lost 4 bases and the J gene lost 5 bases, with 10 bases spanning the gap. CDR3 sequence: CASSPSGHEQYF. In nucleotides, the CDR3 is TGTGCCAGCAGCCCAAGCGGGCACGAGCAGTACTTC.

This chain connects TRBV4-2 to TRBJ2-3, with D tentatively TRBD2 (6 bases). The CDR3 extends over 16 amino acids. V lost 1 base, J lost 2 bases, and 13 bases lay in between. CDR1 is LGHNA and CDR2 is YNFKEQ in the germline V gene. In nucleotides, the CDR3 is TGTGCCAGCAGCCAAGTGGCTAGCGCAGTCACAGATACGCAGTATTTT. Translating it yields CASSQVASAVTDTQYF.

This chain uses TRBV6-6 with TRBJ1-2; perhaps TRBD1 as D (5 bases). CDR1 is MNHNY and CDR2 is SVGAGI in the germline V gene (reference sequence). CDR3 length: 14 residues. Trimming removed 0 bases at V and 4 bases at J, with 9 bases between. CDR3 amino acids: CASSYSGASYGYTF. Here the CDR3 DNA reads TGTGCCAGCAGTTACTCAGGGGCCTCCTATGGCTACACCTTC.

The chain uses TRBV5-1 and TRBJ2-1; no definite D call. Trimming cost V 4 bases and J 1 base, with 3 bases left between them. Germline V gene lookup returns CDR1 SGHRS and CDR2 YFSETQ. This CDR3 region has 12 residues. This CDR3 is CASSQSYNEQFF. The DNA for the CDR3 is TGCGCCAGCAGCCAGTCCTACAATGAGCAGTTCTTC. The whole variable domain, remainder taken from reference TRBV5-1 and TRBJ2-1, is KAGVTQTPRYLIKTRGQQVTLSCSPISGHRSVSWYQQTPGQGLQFLFEYFSETQRNKGNFPGRFSGRQFSNSRSEMNVSTLELGDSALYLCASSQSYNEQFFGPGTRLTVL.